This T cell receptor beta chain was identified in a study of shared clonotypes between healthy human individuals. Profiled with immunoSEQ multiplex PCR; TCRdb holds only in-frame clones, not every one. The data show approximately 1,500,000 clones, roughly 98% seen once. V was cut by 5 bases and J by 4 bases, with 14 bases left in between. Germline values: CDR1 SGHTA, CDR2 FQGNSA. CDR3 length: 15 amino acids. The rearrangement links TRBV7-2 to TRBJ2-2; D tentatively fits TRBD1 or TRBD2 (5 bases each). This receptor was obtained from a man aged 25 to 45 in good health. Sequenced: naive CD4+ T cells sorted from blood. This sample's subset: CD45RA+ positively selected. The CDR3 reads CASSPGTRVTGELFF. The CDR3 nucleotides read TGTGCCAGCAGCCCCGGGACCCGGGTCACCGGGGAGCTGTTTTTT.